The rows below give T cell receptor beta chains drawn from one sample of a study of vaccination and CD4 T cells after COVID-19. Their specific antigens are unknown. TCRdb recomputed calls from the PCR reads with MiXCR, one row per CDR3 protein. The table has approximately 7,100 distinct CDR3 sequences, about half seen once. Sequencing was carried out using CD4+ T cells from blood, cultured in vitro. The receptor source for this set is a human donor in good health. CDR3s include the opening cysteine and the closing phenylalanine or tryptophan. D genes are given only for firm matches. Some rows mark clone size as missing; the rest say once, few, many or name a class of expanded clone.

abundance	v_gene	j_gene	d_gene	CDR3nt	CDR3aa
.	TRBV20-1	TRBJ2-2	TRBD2	TGCAGTGCTAGAGACGGGAGGGTGAACACCGGGGAGCTGTTTTTT	CSARDGRVNTGELFF
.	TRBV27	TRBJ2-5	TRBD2	TGTGCCAGCAGTCTCTCCGGAGAACCGGGACTAGCGGGAGTAAGAGAGACCCAGTACTTC	CASSLSGEPGLAGVRETQYF
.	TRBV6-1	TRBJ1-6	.	TGTGCCAGCAGTGAACCCCCCGCCGCGAATTCACCCCTCCACTTT	CASSEPPAANSPLHF
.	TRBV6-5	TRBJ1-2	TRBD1	TGTGCCAGCAGTTACCTAACAGGGGACGGGGGCTACACCTTC	CASSYLTGDGGYTF
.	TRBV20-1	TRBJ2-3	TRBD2	TGCAGTGCTGGCCCGGGACTAGCGGGAGGGCCCCAAGTAGATACGCAGTATTTT	CSAGPGLAGGPQVDTQYF
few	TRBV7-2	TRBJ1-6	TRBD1	TGTGCCAGTAGTTCCGGGACAGGGTCTAATTCACCCCTCCACTTT	CASSSGTGSNSPLHF
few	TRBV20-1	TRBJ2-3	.	TGCAGTGCTAGTACGGCTGGCGCAGATACGCAGTATTTT	CSASTAGADTQYF
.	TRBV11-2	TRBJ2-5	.	TGTGCCAGCAGCCAGGGTCGGGGCACCCAAGAGACCCAGTACTTC	CASSQGRGTQETQYF
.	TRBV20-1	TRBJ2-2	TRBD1	TGCAGTGCTAGAACGGGACAGGGGATTGGGGAGCTGTTTTTT	CSARTGQGIGELFF
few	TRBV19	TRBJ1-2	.	TGTGCCAGTAGTAGACTAAACTATGGCTACACCTTC	CASSRLNYGYTF
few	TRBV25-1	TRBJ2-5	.	TGTGCCAGCAGTGAATATATGGGGATCCCATCCCAAGAGACCCAGTACTTC	CASSEYMGIPSQETQYF
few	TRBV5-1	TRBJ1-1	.	TGCGCCAGCAGCGGGACACTGAACACTGAAGCTTTCTTT	CASSGTLNTEAFF
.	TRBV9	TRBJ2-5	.	TGTGCCAGCAGCGCCTACCAAGAGACCCAGTACTTC	CASSAYQETQYF
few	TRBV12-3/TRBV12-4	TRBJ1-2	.	TGTGCCAGCAGTAATCCCGGGACGCTCTATGGCTACACCTTC	CASSNPGTLYGYTF
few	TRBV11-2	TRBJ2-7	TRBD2	TGTGCCAGCAGCTCAAGGCGGGAGGGACTCTACGAGCAGTACTTC	CASSSRREGLYEQYF
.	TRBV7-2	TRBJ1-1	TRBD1	TGTGCCAGCAGCGCTCGACAGGGGGCCGGGAACACTGAAGCTTTCTTT	CASSARQGAGNTEAFF
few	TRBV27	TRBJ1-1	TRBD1	TGTGCCAGCAGTCCGCGACAGGGCACTGAAGCTTTCTTT	CASSPRQGTEAFF
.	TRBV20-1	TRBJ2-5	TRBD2	TGCAGTGCTAGCGGGGGGGCTAGCGGGAGGGGGCAAGAGACCCAGTACTTC	CSASGGASGRGQETQYF
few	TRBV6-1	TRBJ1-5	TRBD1	TGTGCCAGCAGCTTTACAGGGGTAGGCAATCAGCCCCAGCATTTT	CASSFTGVGNQPQHF
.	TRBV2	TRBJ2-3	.	TGTGCCAGCACGGAAACCCATACGCAGTATTTT	CASTETHTQYF
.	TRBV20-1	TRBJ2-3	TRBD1	TGCAGTGCTACGACAGGGGGCGCTAGGACAGATACGCAGTATTTT	CSATTGGARTDTQYF
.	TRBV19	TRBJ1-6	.	TGTGCCAGTAGGCCAGACGGACTACTAAATTCACCCCTCCACTTT	CASRPDGLLNSPLHF
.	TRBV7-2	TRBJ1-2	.	TGTGCCAGCAGCTTAGCGAGGTTGGGGGATGGCTACACCTTC	CASSLARLGDGYTF
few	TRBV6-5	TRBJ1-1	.	TGTGCCAGCAGTTCCACCATCGGACAGTCGTTTCGAACTGAAGCTTTCTTT	CASSSTIGQSFRTEAFF
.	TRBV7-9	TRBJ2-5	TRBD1	TGTGCCAGCAGCGTTACAGGGGGGAATTACCAAGAGACCCAGTACTTC	CASSVTGGNYQETQYF
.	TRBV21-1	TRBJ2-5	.	TGTGCGTTATGTTTGGACAGGGGGCTGGGTGAGACCCAGTACTTC	CALCLDRGLGETQYF
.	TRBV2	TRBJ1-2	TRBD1	TGTGCCAGCAGTTCACAAGGGACAGGATGGGGCTATGGCTACACCTTC	CASSSQGTGWGYGYTF
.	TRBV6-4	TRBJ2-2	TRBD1	TGTGCCAGCTCGCTGGACAGGGTAGCCCACGGGGAGCTGTTTTTT	CASSLDRVAHGELFF
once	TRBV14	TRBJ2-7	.	TGTGCCAGCAGCCAAGGAGGCTGGCAGTACTTC	CASSQGGWQYF
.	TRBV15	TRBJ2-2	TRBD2	TGTGCCACCAGCAGAGAATTAGCGGGGACCACCGGGGAGCTGTTTTTT	CATSRELAGTTGELFF
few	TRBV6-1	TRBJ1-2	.	TGTGCCAGCAGTGAAGGGGTCGACTACACCTTC	CASSEGVDYTF
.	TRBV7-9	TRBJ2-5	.	TGTGCCAGCAGCTTAGCCGCCAGTCAAGAGACCCAGTACTTC	CASSLAASQETQYF
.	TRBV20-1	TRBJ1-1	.	TGCAGTGCTAGAGGTGCGAACACTGAAGCTTTCTTT	CSARGANTEAFF
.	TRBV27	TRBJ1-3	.	TGTGCCAGCAGGGACAGCTCTGGAAACACCATATATTTT	CASRDSSGNTIYF
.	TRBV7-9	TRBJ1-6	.	TGTGCCAGCAGTCCGAGGGGAGGGGCCGGGGATTCACCCCTCCACTTT	CASSPRGGAGDSPLHF
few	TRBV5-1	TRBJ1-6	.	TGCGCCAGCAGCTTGAGGAGCAGGGTGGATTCACCCCTCCACTTT	CASSLRSRVDSPLHF
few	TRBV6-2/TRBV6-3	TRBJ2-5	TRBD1	TGTGCCAGCAGCACCCCGACAGGGTTAGAGACCCAGTACTTC	CASSTPTGLETQYF
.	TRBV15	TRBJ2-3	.	TGTGCCACCAGCAGAGACAGCCGTCGAGGGGGGGGAGATACGCAGTATTTT	CATSRDSRRGGGDTQYF
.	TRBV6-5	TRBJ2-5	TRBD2	TGTGCCAGCAGTTACGGTTGGCCTAGCGGGCCCCAAGAGACCCAGTACTTC	CASSYGWPSGPQETQYF
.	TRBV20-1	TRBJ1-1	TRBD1	TGCAGTGTCCAGACAGGGATAAACACTGAAGCTTTCTTT	CSVQTGINTEAFF
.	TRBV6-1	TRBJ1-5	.	TGTGCCAGCAGTGAATCGCCCAGTTATAGCAATCAGCCCCAGCATTTT	CASSESPSYSNQPQHF
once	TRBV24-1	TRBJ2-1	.	TGTGCCACCAGTGATTTTACTAAGGGGGATGAGCAGTTCTTC	CATSDFTKGDEQFF
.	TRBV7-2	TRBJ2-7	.	TGTGCCAGCAGCTTAATCAGGGCCCGGTACGAGCAGTACTTC	CASSLIRARYEQYF
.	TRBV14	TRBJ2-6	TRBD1	TGTGCCAGCAGCCAAGCTTGGCAGGGGGCGAGAGGGGCCAACGTCCTGACTTTC	CASSQAWQGARGANVLTF
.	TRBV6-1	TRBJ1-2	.	TGTGCCAGCAAACGAGGGTCGGGTGGCTACACCTTC	CASKRGSGGYTF
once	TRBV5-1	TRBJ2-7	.	TGCGCCAGCAGCCCCTCAAGACAGGAAAACTACGAGCAGTACTTC	CASSPSRQENYEQYF
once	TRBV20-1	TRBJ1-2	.	TGCAGTGCTCAAAATGTGGCAGGGAGGTACTATGGCTACACCTTC	CSAQNVAGRYYGYTF
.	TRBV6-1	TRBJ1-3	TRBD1	TGTGCCAGCAGCCCTTACCAGGACAGGGCGTTCAGGAACACCATATATTTT	CASSPYQDRAFRNTIYF
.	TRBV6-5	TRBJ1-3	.	TGTGCCAGCAGTTATGGAGGGGCCTCTGGAAACACCATATATTTT	CASSYGGASGNTIYF
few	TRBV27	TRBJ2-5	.	TGTGCCAGCAGTTTTCGATGGCAGCCTAGTGGAGAGACCCAGTACTTC	CASSFRWQPSGETQYF